This T cell receptor beta chain was sequenced during a study of T cell responses to AZD1222 COVID-19 vaccine. Study findings and constraints: The reported proportion of spike-specific TCRs targeting unmutated variant regions was nearly half. The breadth and depth of Spike-specific TCRs increased once two AZD1222 doses had been given.

Note on this clone: Its matching antigen is unknown.

The repertoire was sequenced with immunoSEQ multiplex PCR; TCRdb's copy has only in-frame clones and lacks some. The sample yields around 130,000 clones, 75% to 90% seen once. The specimen comprised peripheral blood, sampled on day 0 of AZD1222 vaccination. The TCR sequence derives from an adult in good health.

CDR3 sequence (DNA): TGTGCCAGCAGTCCGAGCCCGGGACAGGGTGACGGCTACACCTTC. It translates to CASSPSPGQGDGYTF. This chain links TRBV6-2 or TRBV6-3 with TRBJ1-2; TRBD1 agrees at 9 bases. The CDR3 is made up of 15 amino acids. With 5 bases clipped from V and 8 bases from J, the junction kept 12 bases outside the gene matches. Germline V gene lookup returns CDR1 MNHEY and CDR2 SVGEGT.